This entry lists 26 T cell receptor beta chains sequenced from one sample in a study of cytomegalovirus exposure and HLA in healthy donors. In the PCR, 60 Vbeta and 13 Jbeta primers were used. The repertoire was sequenced with immunoSEQ multiplex PCR; TCRdb's copy has only in-frame clones and lacks some. The data contain under 200,000 clones, 60% to 80% of them singletons. The specimen sequenced was PBMCs. These receptors originate from a woman aged 40 to 49 in good health and CMV-seropositive.

The chain recombines TRBV5-5 with TRBJ2-7; maybe TRBD2 (5 bases). CDR3 size: 16 residues. Deletions cut 1 base from V and 0 bases from J, with 14 bases between. CDR1 is SGHKS, CDR2 YYEKEE, per germline (reference sequence). The CDR3 bases are TGTGCCAGCAGCTTGTCGTACGCGGGTTCCTCCTACGAGCAGTACTTC. It codes for CASSLSYAGSSYEQYF.

The CDR3 here is CASSSGTGRDGYTF. The CDR3 coding sequence is TGTGCCAGCAGCTCAGGAACAGGGAGGGATGGCTACACCTTC. The chain combines TRBV7-9 with TRBJ1-2; TRBD1 is a possible D gene (6 bases). The V and J ends lost 4 bases and 6 bases respectively, with 15 bases between them. CDR1 is SEHNR, CDR2 FQNEAQ, per germline (reference sequence). This CDR3 comprises 14 residues.

This chain uses TRBV28 with TRBJ1-4; 8 nucleotides line up with TRBD1. Germline V CDR1 and CDR2: MDHEN, SYDVKM. Trimming at V came to 3 bases and at J to 4 bases, leaving 10 bases not matched to a gene. The CDR3 has 17 residues. The CDR3 loop is CASSLADGQGFNEKLFF. The DNA of the CDR3 is TGTGCCAGCAGTTTGGCTGATGGACAGGGATTTAATGAAAAACTGTTTTTT. The entire variable domain, with the rest obtained from reference TRBV28 and TRBJ1-4, is as follows: DVKVTQSSRYLVKRTGEKVFLECVQDMDHENMFWYRQDPGLGLRLIYFSYDVKMKEKGDIPEGYSVSREKKERFSLILESASTNQTSMYLCASSLADGQGFNEKLFFGSGTQLSVL.

This chain joins TRBV5-1 and TRBJ2-2, with 10 bases aligning to TRBD1. Germline V gives CDR1 SGHRS, CDR2 YFSETQ. This CDR3 is 18 amino acids long. J was trimmed by 5 bases and V by 4 bases; bases with no gene match: 14. CDR3 bases: TGCGCCAGCAGCCCGACGCCAGCCGGGACAGGGGAAACCGGGGAGCTGTTTTTT. Translated: CASSPTPAGTGETGELFF.

On this clone: The identical CDR3 is also encoded by other nucleotide sequences in the sample. The J gene is TRBJ2-1, the V gene TRBV7-9; TRBD2 is a possible D gene (5 bases). The CDR3 sequence is 13 residues long. The germline V and J ends were trimmed by 6 bases and 0 bases, with 6 bases remaining between them. Germline V CDR1 and CDR2: SEHNR, FQNEAQ (reference sequence). The CDR3 DNA reads as TGTGCCAGCAGTGGAGGCTCCTACAATGAGCAGTTCTTC. Translation gives CASSGGSYNEQFF.

This clone was seen a handful of times. The chain recombines TRBV7-2 with TRBJ1-2; D is unclear. CDR3 length equals 13 residues. The V gene lost 3 bases and the J gene lost 4 bases, with 9 bases spanning the gap. Germline CDR1 is SGHTA and CDR2 is FQGNSA. This CDR3 is CASSLAVLYGYTF. The DNA for the CDR3 is TGTGCCAGCAGCTTGGCCGTCCTCTATGGCTACACCTTC.

This clone showed up just a few times. The chain recombines TRBV27 with TRBJ1-3, with 7 bases that match TRBD1. CDR3 length: 16 amino acids. Germline CDR1 is MNHEY and CDR2 is SMNVEV (reference sequence). V lost 4 bases, J lost 4 bases, and 10 bases stayed unmatched. CDR3 sequence reads: CASSSGKTGSGNTIYF. The CDR3 DNA reads TGTGCCAGCAGTTCAGGGAAGACAGGGTCGGGAAACACCATATATTTT.

The rearrangement uses TRBV28 and TRBJ1-5; weak D call: TRBD1 (6 bases). The germline V gene has CDR1 MDHEN and CDR2 SYDVKM. The V end lost 10 bases, the J end lost 6 bases, and 16 bases lay between the germline ends. The CDR3 runs to 13 residues. CDR3 protein: CAIQGSGSQPQHF. The CDR3 DNA is TGTGCCATTCAGGGGAGCGGCAGTCAGCCCCAGCATTTT.

There are a few counts of this clone. V usage is TRBV7-9 and J usage is TRBJ2-7; 7 bases align to TRBD1. Trimming removed 5 bases from V and 3 bases from J; junction bases left unmatched: 7. In germline, CDR1 is SEHNR, CDR2 FQNEAQ (reference sequence). This CDR3 contains 14 residues. This chain's CDR3 is CASSHRGLGYEQYF. CDR3 nucleotides: TGTGCCAGCAGCCACAGGGGTTTAGGCTACGAGCAGTACTTC.

The chain links TRBV18 to TRBJ2-5; D unresolved. Trimming shortened V by 0 bases and J by 2 bases, and 4 bases separated the two germline ends. The CDR3 is made up of 13 amino acids. In germline, CDR1 is KGHSH, CDR2 LQKENI. The CDR3: CASSPPTQETQYF. The CDR3 nucleotides are TGTGCCAGCTCACCACCTACTCAAGAGACCCAGTACTTC.

The chain uses TRBV6-5 and TRBJ2-7; maybe TRBD1 (5 bases). Germline V CDR1 and CDR2: MNHEY, SVGAGI. This CDR3 region has 13 residues. The V end lost 0 bases, the J end lost 5 bases, and 8 bases lay between the germline ends. CDR3 residues: CASSYSRADEQYF. CDR3 sequence (DNA): TGTGCCAGCAGTTACTCCAGGGCTGACGAGCAGTACTTC.

The chain uses TRBV6-1 and TRBJ1-2, with D maybe TRBD1 (5 bases). This CDR3 spans 15 amino acids. The germline V gene has CDR1 MNHNS and CDR2 SASEGT. Trimming left V 7 bases short and J 2 bases short, with 17 bases between. In nucleotides, the CDR3 is TGTGCCAGCATCCCCCTAGGGGCAGGGAACTATGGCTACACCTTC. Protein sequence: CASIPLGAGNYGYTF.

The chain couples TRBV18 to TRBJ1-1; 8 bases align to TRBD1. Germline V gene data show CDR1 as KGHSH and CDR2 as LQKENI. V shed 0 bases and J 4 bases; nucleotides not matched to a gene: 4. The CDR3 totals 15 residues. This CDR3 is CASSPPTGASTEAFF. Written as DNA, the CDR3 is TGTGCCAGCTCACCACCGACAGGGGCGAGCACTGAAGCTTTCTTT.

The chain uses TRBV11-3 and TRBJ2-7; TRBD2 aligns across 8 bases. The CDR3 loop spans 15 amino acids. The V and J ends lost 4 bases and 0 bases, in that order; junction bases with no gene match: 5. Germline assignment: CDR1 SGHNT and CDR2 YENEEA. This chain's CDR3 is CASSSGLASSYEQYF. In nucleotides, the CDR3 is TGTGCCAGCAGCTCCGGACTAGCCAGCTCCTACGAGCAGTACTTC.

With regard to this clone: Other DNA sequences within the sample encode an identical CDR3. V and J are TRBV29-1 and TRBJ2-7, with D perhaps matching TRBD2 (5 bases). Per germline, CDR1 SQVTM and CDR2 ANQGSEA. This CDR3 comprises 10 residues. With 5 bases removed from V and 3 bases from J, the gap between germline ends came to 5 bases. The CDR3, as DNA: TGCAGCGTTCGGGACTACGAGCAGTACTTC. It translates to CSVRDYEQYF.

V and J are TRBV5-1 and TRBJ1-1, with D possibly being TRBD1 (5 bases). Looked up from germline, CDR1 is SGHRS and CDR2 is YFSETQ. Trimming removed 7 bases at V and 0 bases at J, with 13 bases between. The CDR3 length is 14 residues. The CDR3 protein is CASRFGGLNTEAFF. For the CDR3, the DNA is TGCGCCAGCCGATTCGGGGGACTGAACACTGAAGCTTTCTTT.

Only a few counts were recorded for this clone. The V gene is TRBV7-2, the J gene TRBJ1-1; D ambiguous. CDR1 and CDR2 (germline): SGHTA, FQGNSA. V dropped 4 bases and J dropped 2 bases, with 11 bases sitting between them. The CDR3 has 14 residues. In DNA form, the CDR3 reads TGTGCCAGCAGCTACAATATGTATAACACTGAAGCTTTCTTT. Protein sequence: CASSYNMYNTEAFF.

The chain recombines TRBV11-2 with TRBJ2-7, with D unresolved. Trimming left V 5 bases short and J 3 bases short, with 14 bases between. Germline CDR1 reads SGHAT; CDR2 reads FQNNGV. The CDR3 length is 14 residues. In nucleotides, the CDR3 is TGTGCCAGCAGCATATACTCAACCGGCTACGAGCAGTACTTC. As protein: CASSIYSTGYEQYF.

The chain employs TRBV6-1 and TRBJ2-5, with D uncertain. The CDR3 consists of 12 residues. The ends were cut back, 5 bases at V and 5 bases at J, with 9 bases in the middle. Germline CDR1 is MNHNS and CDR2 is SASEGT. CDR3 sequence reads: CASSLFRETQYF. The CDR3 coding sequence is TGTGCCAGCAGTCTTTTCCGGGAGACCCAGTACTTC.

This rearrangement joins TRBV6-5 to TRBJ1-1, with no clear D. This CDR3 is built from 13 residues. Trimming took 5 bases from V and 0 from J, leaving 7 bases between them. The germline V gene encodes CDR1 MNHEY and CDR2 SVGAGI. The CDR3 region is CASSIEVNTEAFF. CDR3 in DNA: TGTGCCAGCAGTATAGAGGTGAACACTGAAGCTTTCTTT.

The CDR3 sequence is CASSPTGTGLSKLFF. In DNA, the CDR3 is TGTGCCAGCAGCCCAACCGGGACAGGGTTGTCTAAACTGTTTTTT. The genes are TRBV28 and TRBJ1-4; 9 bases line up with TRBD1. J was trimmed by 11 bases and V by 6 bases; bases with no gene match: 13. Germline CDR1 is MDHEN and CDR2 is SYDVKM. The CDR3 loop spans 15 amino acids.

The chain has TRBV7-2 and TRBJ2-1; 11 bases are a match to TRBD2. J was trimmed by 3 bases and V by 5 bases; bases with no gene match: 9. This CDR3 spans 17 amino acids. Germline assignment: CDR1 SGHTA and CDR2 FQGNSA. CDR3 amino acids: CASSLHPTSGIYNEQFF. The CDR3 nucleotides read TGTGCCAGCAGCCTACATCCGACTAGCGGGATCTACAATGAGCAGTTCTTC.

The gene calls are TRBV2 and TRBJ2-5; tentatively, D is TRBD2 (6 bases). V was clipped by 1 base and J by 4 bases, with 13 bases between them. The CDR3 contains 15 residues. CDR1 SNHLY and CDR2 FYNNEI come from the germline V gene. The CDR3 here is CASSEGVGGLETQYF. The CDR3 DNA reads TGTGCCAGCAGTGAAGGAGTAGGAGGGCTAGAGACCCAGTACTTC.

The chain has TRBV6-1 and TRBJ2-7; 8 positions match TRBD2. Trimming took 2 bases from V and 1 from J; bases not matched to a gene: 10. The CDR3 is 17 amino acids. Germline-derived CDR1 and CDR2 are MNHNS and SASEGT. The CDR3 DNA follows: TGTGCCAGCAGTGAAAATCTAGCGGGCGGGATTTCCTACGAGCAGTACTTC. Translated, it gives CASSENLAGGISYEQYF.

This sequence joins TRBV12-5 and TRBJ2-1; 7 bases are shared with TRBD2. Per germline, CDR1 LGHNT and CDR2 FRNRAP. Trimming at V came to 5 bases and at J to 0 bases, leaving 10 bases not matched to a gene. This CDR3 is 17 amino acids long. The CDR3 spells CASGPPGGGDSYNEQFF. The CDR3 DNA follows: TGTGCTAGTGGTCCTCCGGGGGGAGGGGACTCCTACAATGAGCAGTTCTTC.

The V call is TRBV28, the J call TRBJ2-3; perhaps TRBD2 as D (5 bases). V was trimmed by 5 bases and J by 6 bases, leaving 9 bases between them. Germline CDR1 is MDHEN and CDR2 is SYDVKM. The CDR3 loop spans 12 amino acids. CDR3: CASSSGWDTQYF. In DNA, the CDR3 is TGTGCCAGCAGTAGCGGTTGGGATACGCAGTATTTT. Full variable domain (missing parts from reference TRBV28 and TRBJ2-3): DVKVTQSSRYLVKRTGEKVFLECVQDMDHENMFWYRQDPGLGLRLIYFSYDVKMKEKGDIPEGYSVSREKKERFSLILESASTNQTSMYLCASSSGWDTQYFGPGTRLTVL.